Listed below are T cell receptor beta chains from one sample, sequenced in a study of Tregs in tolerant kidney transplant recipients. The table came from immunoSEQ multiplex PCR; TCRdb's copy has only in-frame clones and leaves some out. The sample shows fewer than 100,000 clones, more than 85% of them seen only once. The sequencing here drew on CD4+ T cells from blood, taken before the transplant. The receptors come from a human donor who received a combined kidney and bone marrow transplant. Both conserved end residues are part of each CDR3. The order of the fields is J gene, D gene, clone size, V gene, CDR3 DNA, CDR3 protein. The D gene is left open where the match is weak. Clone size is not always given. Where it is, it says once, few, many or a class for expanded clones.

TRBJ2-5	-	-	TRBV7-9	TGTGCCAGCAGCTTCCCGACACCGGAGACCCAGTACTTC	CASSFPTPETQYF
TRBJ2-5	TRBD2	-	TRBV7-6	TGTGCCAGCAGCTTAGTTAGGTCTAGCGGGGGGGCCGGAGAGACCCAGTACTTC	CASSLVRSSGGAGETQYF
TRBJ2-7	TRBD2	-	TRBV5-1	TGCGCCAGCAGCCGAGCGGGGGGATACGAGCAGTACTTC	CASSRAGGYEQYF
TRBJ2-2	TRBD1	-	TRBV2	TGTGCCAGCGGAGACAGGGGGTCCGGGGAGCTGTTTTTT	CASGDRGSGELFF
TRBJ2-7	-	-	TRBV7-9	TGTGCCAGCAGCTTAAATATATGGGGGACTGTCTCCTACGAGCAGTACTTC	CASSLNIWGTVSYEQYF
TRBJ2-5	-	-	TRBV11-2	TGTGCCAGCAGCCTCCGGGGGGAGACCCAGTACTTC	CASSLRGETQYF
TRBJ1-6	-	-	TRBV27	TGTGCCAGCAGTTCTACCCGGACTCAAAGCAATTCCCCCCTCCACTTT	CASSSTRTQSNSPLHF
TRBJ1-1	TRBD1	-	TRBV11-2	TGTGCCAGCAGTCGGACAGGGGGAGGCACTGAAGCTTTCTTT	CASSRTGGGTEAFF
TRBJ1-2	TRBD1	-	TRBV2	TGTGCCAGCAGGCCCACGACAGGGTTGAGTGGCTACACCTTC	CASRPTTGLSGYTF
TRBJ2-7	-	-	TRBV4-1	TGCGCCAGCAGCCAAGCCGGAGGGCCGGGCGAGCAGTACTTC	CASSQAGGPGEQYF
TRBJ2-1	-	-	TRBV30	TGTGCCTGGAGGACAAGCACTTGGCCCTACAATGAGCAGTTCTTC	CAWRTSTWPYNEQFF
TRBJ2-5	TRBD2	-	TRBV4-3	TGCGCCAGCAGCCAAGGGGCGGGGGGGCTGGGAGAGACCCAGTACTTC	CASSQGAGGLGETQYF
TRBJ2-1	-	-	TRBV21-1	TGTGCCAATAGGGGCAATGAGCAGTTCTTC	CANRGNEQFF
TRBJ2-2	-	-	TRBV9	TGTGCCAGCAGCGTAGAGTTAGGGGTCCGCGGGGAGCTGTTTTTT	CASSVELGVRGELFF
TRBJ1-5	-	-	TRBV7-2	TGTGCCAGCAGCTTAGGGGCAAATCAGCCCCAGCATTTT	CASSLGANQPQHF
TRBJ1-6	TRBD1	once	TRBV18	TGTGCCAGCACGGGACAGAAAAATTCACCCCTCCACTTT	CASTGQKNSPLHF
TRBJ2-1	TRBD2	-	TRBV14	TGTGCCACACAGCGGGAGGGCTACAATGAGCAGTTCTTC	CATQREGYNEQFF
TRBJ1-1	TRBD1	-	TRBV29-1	TGCAGCGCCGCGACAGGGTCCACTGAAGCTTTCTTT	CSAATGSTEAFF
TRBJ2-7	TRBD1	-	TRBV29-1	TGCAGCGTTGTGGGGACAGGGGGCGTGGTGCCCTCCTACGAGCAGTACTTC	CSVVGTGGVVPSYEQYF
TRBJ2-2	TRBD1	-	TRBV4-1	TGCGCCAGCAGCCGCCCGGGACAGGGCCTCACCGGGGAGCTGTTTTTT	CASSRPGQGLTGELFF
TRBJ2-7	-	-	TRBV12-2	TGTGCAAGTCGCCCCGACAGGGGTCAAAACCCTTTGGATAGCTCCTACGAGCAGTACTTC	CASRPDRGQNPLDSSYEQYF
TRBJ2-5	-	-	TRBV27	TGTGCCAGCAGTTTAGCGGCCGGAGCGCCCCCAAAGACCCAGTACTTC	CASSLAAGAPPKTQYF
TRBJ2-1	TRBD2	-	TRBV19	TGTGCCAGTAGTATCGACGGGAGGTTCTACAATGAGCAGTTCTTC	CASSIDGRFYNEQFF
TRBJ2-5	-	-	TRBV5-1	TGCGCCAGCAGCTTGGGGGCAGGCCAAGAGACCCAGTACTTC	CASSLGAGQETQYF
TRBJ1-5	-	-	TRBV25-1	TGTGCCAGCAGTGACTGCCCTTGGACACCCTATAGCAATCAGCCCCAGCATTTT	CASSDCPWTPYSNQPQHF
TRBJ2-2	-	-	TRBV28	TGTGCCAGCAGAGCAAGAACAGGACCCGGGGAGCTGTTTTTT	CASRARTGPGELFF
TRBJ1-1	TRBD1	-	TRBV19	TGTGCCAGTAGCTGGACAGGTCGACGATGGATGAACACTGAAGCTTTCTTT	CASSWTGRRWMNTEAFF
TRBJ2-3	-	-	TRBV27	TGTGCCAGCAGTTTCAACTATCGAGATACGCAGTATTTT	CASSFNYRDTQYF
TRBJ2-2	-	-	TRBV7-2	TGTGCCAGCAGCGTTAGACAGGCAAGCACCGGGGAGCTGTTTTTT	CASSVRQASTGELFF
TRBJ2-2	-	-	TRBV10-3	TGTGCCATCAGTGAGTCCCATCCTACGTTGGCAGGGTGGAAGGCAGGGGAGCTGTTTTTT	CAISESHPTLAGWKAGELFF
TRBJ2-3	-	-	TRBV19	TGTGCCAGTACCCCCCCCGGTGCGGGAAGCACAGATACGCAGTATTTT	CASTPPGAGSTDTQYF
TRBJ2-2	-	-	TRBV7-9	TGTGCCAGCAGCTTTACAGGGCCGAACACCGGGGAGCTGTTTTTT	CASSFTGPNTGELFF
TRBJ1-2	-	-	TRBV30	TGTGCCTGGAGTCTGTTTGACTATGGCTACACCTTC	CAWSLFDYGYTF
TRBJ2-1	TRBD2	-	TRBV7-2	TGTGCCAGCAGCCAGACGGGACTAGCGAATGGTGAGCAGTTCTTC	CASSQTGLANGEQFF
TRBJ2-3	TRBD2	-	TRBV7-2	TGTGCCAGCAGTCGAAATGCCGGGAGGTCATCATCAGATACGCAGTATTTT	CASSRNAGRSSSDTQYF
TRBJ2-7	TRBD2	-	TRBV5-1	TGCGCCAGCAGCTTCAGACTAGCGGGGGTTGAGCAGTACTTC	CASSFRLAGVEQYF
TRBJ1-5	-	-	TRBV19	TGTGCCAGTAGTATCACGGCGGTTTATAGCAATCAGCCCCAGCATTTT	CASSITAVYSNQPQHF
TRBJ2-4	-	-	TRBV7-6	TGTGCCAGCAGCTTAGGCGGACAGATAAACATTCAGTACTTC	CASSLGGQINIQYF
TRBJ1-6	-	-	TRBV7-6	TGTGCCAGCAGCCCGACAGTGGGCGATTCACCCCTCCACTTT	CASSPTVGDSPLHF
TRBJ2-7	TRBD2	-	TRBV18	TGTGCCAGCTCACCGTTAGCGGGACGCTACGAGCAGTACTTC	CASSPLAGRYEQYF
TRBJ1-4	-	few	TRBV2	TGTGCCAGCGGCACCGGGACGGGGGAGGAAAAACTGTTTTTT	CASGTGTGEEKLFF
TRBJ2-3	TRBD2	-	TRBV4-3	TGCGCCAGCAGCCGATCACTAGCGGGGGGACTCGCAGATACGCAGTATTTT	CASSRSLAGGLADTQYF
TRBJ2-2	-	-	TRBV5-6	TGTGCCAGCAGCTTGGCAGACAGATTTATAAACACCGGGGAGCTGTTTTTT	CASSLADRFINTGELFF
TRBJ2-7	-	-	TRBV28	TGTGCCAGCAGTGCCTATTACGAGCAGTACTTC	CASSAYYEQYF
TRBJ1-1	-	-	TRBV6-1	TGTGCCAGCAGGCGGTCGGGGGTGGAGGACACTGAAGCTTTCTTT	CASRRSGVEDTEAFF
TRBJ2-2	-	-	TRBV7-3	TGTGCCAGCAGCTTAAGGGGACACAACACCGGGGAGCTGTTTTTT	CASSLRGHNTGELFF
TRBJ1-3	-	-	TRBV7-3	TGTGCCAGCAGCGAACGACGGGGCTCTGGAAACACCATATATTTT	CASSERRGSGNTIYF
TRBJ2-5	-	-	TRBV5-1	TGCGCCAGCAGCTCCCATACGAGGCAAGAGACCCAGTACTTC	CASSSHTRQETQYF
TRBJ1-4	-	-	TRBV18	TGTGCCAGCTCACCACCCGGGGGGGGTAATGAAAAACTGTTTTTT	CASSPPGGGNEKLFF
TRBJ2-1	TRBD1	once	TRBV7-9	TGTGCCAGCAGCTTAGGCGGGACAGGGGTGAATGAGCAGTTCTTC	CASSLGGTGVNEQFF
TRBJ2-5	TRBD2	once	TRBV28	TGTGCCAGCAGTCTAGCGGGGGGCCTGGTTCGAGAGACCCAGTACTTC	CASSLAGGLVRETQYF